This T cell receptor beta chain was retrieved from a study of PD-1 blockade in classical Hodgkin lymphoma. Relapse was seen in all patients after autologous stem cell transplantation, and brentuximab vedotin exposure was variable. By magnetic negative selection, CD4+ T cells were purified from thawed PBMCs. Under best response, outcomes were complete response, partial response or progressive disease. As for this clone: The target antigen is unknown. The sample contains more than one DNA sequence encoding this CDR3.

Study-level results: At C4D1, TCR diversity had climbed significantly for CD4+ cells, though not for CD8+ cells. Healthy donors were reported to have higher baseline TCR diversity than newly diagnosed patients. Complete responders entered with baseline diversity on par with newly diagnosed patients, the results showed.

This table comes from immunoSEQ multiplex PCR, and its TCRdb copy is limited to in-frame clones, with some not included. The table includes some 7,000 clones, more than 65% detected once. Germline assignment: CDR1 SGHRS and CDR2 YFSETQ. V was cut by 0 bases and J by 8 bases, with 11 bases left in between. The CDR3 consists of 13 residues. The clonotype originates from a human donor with classical Hodgkin lymphoma. This material consisted of CD4+ T cells from blood, taken at baseline. The V gene is TRBV5-1, the J gene TRBJ1-2; a weak D match, TRBD1 (5 bases). As DNA, the CDR3 is TGCGCCAGCAGCTTGGCCGGGGCGGGGGGCTACACCTTC. Translation: CASSLAGAGGYTF.